This T cell receptor (beta chain) was found in a study of cytomegalovirus exposure and HLA in healthy donors. Study summary: Genotyping of more than 300 donors showed that roughly 83% belonged to the Caucasian-associated ancestry cluster.

As regards this clone: Antigen specificity is unknown.

Study-wide findings and caveats: Researchers reported in a later analysis that common viral pathogens appeared linked to several top clusters.

The primer mix had 60 Vbeta and 13 Jbeta primers. Authors' processing steps: An analysis that came later counted 80 million or so unique TCR beta chains, approximately 11 million shared. Assay: immunoSEQ multiplex PCR; the TCRdb copy retains only in-frame clones and omits some. V and J calls plus clone size are reproduced from that table; the DNA served to infer D and trimming. Among approximately 150,000 clones listed, about two thirds were seen once. Trimming removed 0 bases from V and 8 bases from J; junction bases left unmatched: 4. Germline V CDR1 and CDR2: LGHNA, YNFKEQ. The CDR3 runs 14 residues.

This rearrangement joins TRBV4-2 to TRBJ1-2; 9 nucleotides line up with TRBD1. The sequence came from a man aged 55 to 70 in good health and CMV-seronegative. The sequenced material came from PBMCs. CDR3 in DNA: TGTGCCAGCAGCCAAGATCGTGGACAGGGGGGCTACACCTTC. Translating it yields CASSQDRGQGGYTF.